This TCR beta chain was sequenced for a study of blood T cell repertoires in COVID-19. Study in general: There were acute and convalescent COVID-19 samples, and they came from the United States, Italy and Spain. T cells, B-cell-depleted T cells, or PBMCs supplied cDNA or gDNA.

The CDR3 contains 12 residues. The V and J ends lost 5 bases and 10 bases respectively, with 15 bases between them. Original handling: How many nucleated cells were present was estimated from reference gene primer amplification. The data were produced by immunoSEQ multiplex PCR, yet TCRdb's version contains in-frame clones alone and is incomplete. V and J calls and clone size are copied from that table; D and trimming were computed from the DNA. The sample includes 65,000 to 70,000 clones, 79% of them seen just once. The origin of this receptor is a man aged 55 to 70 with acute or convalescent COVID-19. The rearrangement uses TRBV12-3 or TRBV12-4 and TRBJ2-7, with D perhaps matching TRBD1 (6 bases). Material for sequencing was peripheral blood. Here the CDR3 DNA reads TGTGCCAGCAGTGCCCCTTTCAGGGGTCAGTACTTC. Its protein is CASSAPFRGQYF.